A selection of T cell receptor beta chains follows, all from one sample in a study of cytomegalovirus exposure and HLA in healthy donors. Some clones are missing from TCRdb's copy, which holds only in-frame ones; the method was immunoSEQ multiplex PCR. This sample has some 130,000 clones, with approximately 60% found just once. The sample comprised PBMCs. These receptors all stem from a human donor in good health. CDR3s include the opening cysteine and the closing phenylalanine or tryptophan. D genes are given only for firm matches. Rows give clone size only sometimes, using once, few, many, or a class for an expanded clone.

d_gene	v_gene	abundance	j_gene	CDR3aa	CDR3nt
TRBD2	TRBV7-9	once	TRBJ2-1	CASSPNSGSSHNEQFF	TGTGCCAGCAGCCCCAATAGCGGGAGTTCCCACAATGAGCAGTTCTTC
NA	TRBV5-1	NA	TRBJ1-1	CASAAQAPVNTEAFF	TGCGCCAGCGCTGCACAGGCCCCAGTGAACACTGAAGCTTTCTTT
NA	TRBV5-5	NA	TRBJ2-7	CASSLGLPTEQYF	TGTGCCAGCAGCTTGGGACTGCCGACCGAGCAGTACTTC
NA	TRBV28	NA	TRBJ2-3	CASSSDRNTDTQYF	TGTGCCAGCAGTTCTGACAGAAACACAGATACGCAGTATTTT
NA	TRBV11-3	NA	TRBJ1-2	CASSLDRVDSSTTYGYTF	TGTGCCAGCAGCTTAGATCGGGTTGACAGCTCCACCACTTATGGCTACACCTTC
TRBD2	TRBV29-1	NA	TRBJ2-5	CSVARTSGETQYF	TGCAGCGTTGCCCGGACTAGTGGAGAGACCCAGTACTTC
TRBD1	TRBV5-1	NA	TRBJ2-7	CASSITGTAYEQYF	TGCGCCAGCAGCATTACAGGGACAGCCTACGAGCAGTACTTC
NA	TRBV7-9	once	TRBJ2-5	CASSFSYQETQYF	TGTGCCAGCAGCTTCTCGTACCAAGAGACCCAGTACTTC
NA	TRBV4-3	NA	TRBJ2-5	CASSQGGLPGGETQYF	TGCGCCAGCAGCCAAGGGGGTCTCCCCGGGGGAGAGACCCAGTACTTC
NA	TRBV18	NA	TRBJ2-3	CASSPPAGLVGDTQYF	TGTGCCAGCTCACCGCCGGCGGGGCTAGTGGGGGATACGCAGTATTTT
NA	TRBV5-6	few	TRBJ2-7	CASSLRTLASSGYEQYF	TGTGCCAGCAGCTTGCGGACCCTAGCGTCGAGCGGGTACGAGCAGTACTTC
NA	TRBV5-4	NA	TRBJ1-2	CASSFIGGSDGYTF	TGTGCCAGCAGCTTTATAGGAGGGAGTGATGGCTACACCTTC
TRBD2	TRBV9	NA	TRBJ2-5	CASSVVPSGRLGTQYF	TGTGCCAGCAGCGTAGTACCTAGCGGGAGGCTGGGGACCCAGTACTTC
TRBD2	TRBV28	few	TRBJ2-7	CASSRTSPPPSDEQYF	TGTGCCAGCAGTAGGACTAGCCCTCCTCCCTCCGACGAGCAGTACTTC
TRBD1	TRBV28	NA	TRBJ2-7	CASSLGGTGLTAYEQYF	TGTGCCAGCAGTTTGGGGGGGACAGGGTTAACGGCGTACGAGCAGTACTTC
TRBD2	TRBV28	NA	TRBJ2-1	CASSVDLGLAAYNEQFF	TGTGCCAGCAGTGTCGACCTGGGACTAGCGGCCTACAATGAGCAGTTCTTC
TRBD2	TRBV11-3	NA	TRBJ2-5	CASSHGLAGNYQETQYF	TGTGCCAGCAGCCACGGACTAGCGGGAAACTACCAAGAGACCCAGTACTTC
NA	TRBV11-3	once	TRBJ2-2	CASSLDPMHPRGTGELFF	TGTGCCAGCAGCTTAGATCCCATGCATCCCAGGGGCACCGGGGAGCTGTTTTTT
NA	TRBV29-1	NA	TRBJ1-2	CSVPDNRYTF	TGCAGCGTTCCCGACAATCGCTACACCTTC
TRBD1	TRBV5-1	NA	TRBJ2-6	CASSSGGTGGPGANVLTF	TGCGCCAGCAGCTCAGGCGGGACAGGGGGGCCTGGGGCCAACGTCCTGACTTTC
NA	TRBV29-1	NA	TRBJ1-1	CSVAGGAKGTEAFF	TGCAGCGTTGCGGGTGGGGCCAAGGGGACTGAAGCTTTCTTT
TRBD2	TRBV18	NA	TRBJ2-7	CASSPGTSGSEQYF	TGTGCCAGCTCACCCGGGACTAGCGGGTCCGAGCAGTACTTC
NA	TRBV6-6	NA	TRBJ2-7	CASSLLRDEQYF	TGTGCCAGCAGCCTATTGAGGGACGAGCAGTACTTC
TRBD2	TRBV18	NA	TRBJ2-1	CASSPLASGGVYEQFF	TGTGCCAGCTCACCGCTAGCTAGCGGAGGGGTTTATGAGCAGTTCTTC
TRBD1	TRBV7-8	NA	TRBJ1-2	CASSRDRENHGYTF	TGTGCCAGCAGCAGGGACAGGGAAAATCATGGCTACACCTTC
TRBD1	TRBV7-9	NA	TRBJ1-5	CATAPGGDSNQPQHF	TGTGCCACCGCCCCAGGGGGCGATAGCAATCAGCCCCAGCATTTT
TRBD1	TRBV18	NA	TRBJ2-1	CASSPLNVNRGPPNEQFF	TGTGCCAGCTCACCCCTGAATGTTAACAGGGGTCCCCCCAATGAGCAGTTCTTC
NA	TRBV7-9	NA	TRBJ2-1	CASSFISSSSGEQFF	TGTGCCAGCAGCTTTATAAGTTCTAGCTCAGGTGAGCAGTTCTTC
NA	TRBV10-3	NA	TRBJ2-1	CAISVQVGQYNEQFF	TGTGCCATCAGTGTACAAGTTGGTCAGTACAATGAGCAGTTCTTC
TRBD2	TRBV29-1	NA	TRBJ2-5	CSAERGGLAGPRETQYF	TGCAGCGCCGAGCGGGGGGGACTAGCGGGGCCGAGGGAGACCCAGTACTTC
NA	TRBV10-3	few	TRBJ1-1	CAISDSGSVGTEAFF	TGTGCCATCAGTGATTCCGGCAGCGTGGGCACTGAAGCTTTCTTT
TRBD2	TRBV19	NA	TRBJ2-3	CASSGGLAGVGDTQYF	TGTGCCAGTAGTGGCGGACTAGCGGGAGTGGGGGATACGCAGTATTTT
NA	TRBV14	NA	TRBJ2-1	CASSQNPLGSSYNEQFF	TGTGCCAGCAGCCAAAATCCCCTAGGCAGCTCCTACAATGAGCAGTTCTTC
TRBD1	TRBV28	NA	TRBJ2-7	CASSLPGQGYEQYF	TGTGCCAGCAGTTTGCCCGGACAGGGTTACGAGCAGTACTTC
TRBD1	TRBV5-1	NA	TRBJ2-7	CASSSGTGEGEQYF	TGCGCCAGCAGCTCCGGGACAGGGGAGGGCGAGCAGTACTTC
NA	TRBV7-9	NA	TRBJ2-2	CASLRDTDTGELFF	TGTGCCAGCCTCCGGGACACAGACACCGGGGAGCTGTTTTTT
NA	TRBV27	NA	TRBJ1-1	CASSLYSSTEAFF	TGTGCCAGCAGTTTATACAGCTCCACTGAAGCTTTCTTT
TRBD2	TRBV6-5	NA	TRBJ2-7	CASSYSGRTYEQYF	TGTGCCAGCAGTTACTCCGGGAGGACATACGAGCAGTACTTC
NA	TRBV5-5	once	TRBJ1-4	CASSIDWEKLFF	TGTGCCAGCAGCATCGACTGGGAAAAACTGTTTTTT
TRBD1	TRBV29-1	NA	TRBJ2-3	CSVSSGQGLTDTQYF	TGCAGCGTCAGCTCGGGACAGGGTCTCACAGATACGCAGTATTTT
NA	TRBV10-3	NA	TRBJ1-1	CAISATSMNTEAFF	TGTGCCATCAGTGCGACAAGTATGAACACTGAAGCTTTCTTT
NA	TRBV6-5	once	TRBJ1-5	CASKITLEGQPQHF	TGTGCCAGCAAAATTACACTGGAGGGGCAGCCCCAGCATTTT
NA	TRBV6-5	once	TRBJ2-7	CASSRDRSSYEQYF	TGTGCCAGCAGCCGTGACAGAAGCTCCTACGAGCAGTACTTC
TRBD2	TRBV7-9	few	TRBJ2-1	CASSPGASGRAPHNEQFF	TGTGCCAGCAGCCCCGGGGCTAGCGGGAGGGCCCCCCACAATGAGCAGTTCTTC
NA	TRBV7-7	NA	TRBJ2-5	CASSLYRDETQYF	TGTGCCAGCAGCTTGTACAGGGACGAGACCCAGTACTTC
TRBD1	TRBV5-5	NA	TRBJ1-5	CASSKGQINQPQHF	TGTGCCAGCAGCAAGGGACAGATCAATCAGCCCCAGCATTTT
NA	TRBV1	few	TRBJ1-1	CTSSPTGCPNTEAFF	TGCACCAGCAGCCCCACCGGGTGCCCGAACACTGAAGCTTTCTTT
NA	TRBV5-8	once	TRBJ2-7	CASSPGAEQYF	TGTGCCAGCAGCCCGGGAGCCGAGCAGTACTTC
NA	TRBV6-5	NA	TRBJ1-6	CASSKTFNSPLHF	TGTGCCAGCAGTAAGACATTCAATTCACCCCTCCACTTT
NA	TRBV7-9	NA	TRBJ2-3	CASSLARVWDTQYF	TGTGCCAGCAGCTTAGCTCGAGTGTGGGATACGCAGTATTTT
TRBD1	TRBV19	NA	TRBJ1-5	CASSLYRGRQPQHF	TGTGCCAGTAGTCTATACAGGGGACGTCAGCCCCAGCATTTT
TRBD1	TRBV7-3	NA	TRBJ2-3	CASSLTPLDRGTDTQYF	TGTGCCAGCAGCTTAACTCCCCTGGACAGGGGAACAGATACGCAGTATTTT
NA	TRBV25-1	NA	TRBJ1-5	CASSGGGNQPQHF	TGTGCCAGCAGTGGGGGAGGCAATCAGCCCCAGCATTTT